This T cell receptor beta chain was documented in a study of T cell clones after liver transplantation. Turning to the study itself: TCRbeta sequencing after a pre-transplant mixed lymphocyte reaction identified graft-donor-reactive clones, later tracked in post-transplant blood. Graft-donor-reactive sequences were compared with third-party-reactive TCRbeta sequences from pre-transplant mixed lymphocyte reactions. Overall study findings and caveats: Post-transplant time points were not standardized, so conclusions are preliminary. Circulating graft-donor-reactive CD4 TCRbeta sequences fell significantly post-transplant in most of the 8 subjects.

Germline CDR1 reads MNHEY; CDR2 reads SMNVEV (reference sequence). This CDR3 has 15 residues. The V segment lost 2 bases and the J segment 6 bases; nucleotides outside the gene matches: 7. In the case of this clone: No antigen is known for it.

The assay was immunoSEQ multiplex PCR, and TCRdb's table has in-frame clones only and misses some. The data contain fewer than 85,000 clones, 80% of them singletons. The input for sequencing was CD4+ T cells from blood, taken 12 months after liver transplant. The chain employs TRBV27 and TRBJ2-3, with 8 bases that match TRBD2. The sequence was obtained from a human patient who received a liver transplant. Some T cells may be provided by the graft donor. Here the CDR3 reads CASSLGLARGDTQYF. Written as DNA, the CDR3 is TGTGCCAGCAGTTTAGGACTAGCTCGCGGGGATACGCAGTATTTT.